This passage covers 17 T cell receptor beta chains from one sample sequenced in a study of memory CD4+ T cells and cytomegalovirus serostatus. Sequencing was performed with immunoSEQ multiplex PCR; in TCRdb, only in-frame clones are kept and a portion is missing. The sample records about 50,000 clones, 60% to 80% being singletons. The sort gate was single viable CD3+CD4+CD8-CD45RO+ cells for memory CD4+ T cells. Sequenced sample: memory CD4+ T cells from blood. The receptors were sampled from an adult in good health and CMV-seronegative.

The rearrangement joins TRBV19 to TRBJ2-3; D tentatively fits TRBD1 or TRBD2 (6 bases each). Per the germline V gene, CDR1 is LNHDA and CDR2 is SQIVND (reference sequence). V gave up 5 bases and J gave up 1 base, with 13 bases separating them. The CDR3 runs to 15 residues. CDR3 nucleotide sequence: TGTGCCAGTAGTCCCCGGGGGCAGGGCACAGATACGCAGTATTTT. It codes for CASSPRGQGTDTQYF.

The V gene is TRBV4-1, the J gene TRBJ2-7; weak D call: TRBD1 (7 bases). Germline CDR1 and CDR2: MGHRA and YSYEKL. This CDR3 region has 15 residues. Trimming shortened V by 4 bases and J by 4 bases, and 17 bases separated the two germline ends. CDR3 region: CASSPDWRGRYEQYF. Here the CDR3 DNA reads TGCGCCAGCAGCCCGGACTGGAGGGGGCGGTACGAGCAGTACTTC.

This rearrangement joins TRBV11-2 to TRBJ2-1, with D possibly being TRBD1 (6 bases). Germline V gene lookup returns CDR1 SGHAT and CDR2 FQNNGV. The V end lost 4 bases, the J end lost 5 bases, and 21 bases lay between the germline ends. CDR3 length: 17 amino acids. This CDR3 reads CASSSTSKRQVHNEQFF. Written as DNA, the CDR3 is TGTGCCAGCAGCTCCACTTCTAAAAGACAGGTTCACAATGAGCAGTTCTTC. Variable domain in full (rest from reference TRBV11-2 and TRBJ2-1): EAGVAQSPRYKIIEKRQSVAFWCNPISGHATLYWYQQILGQGPKLLIQFQNNGVVDDSQLPKDRFSAERLKGVDSTLKIQPAKLEDSAVYLCASSSTSKRQVHNEQFFGPGTRLTVL.

DNA of the CDR3: TGTGCCAGCAGTAGGGCCAATGAGCAGTTCTTC. Translation: CASSRANEQFF. This chain connects TRBV27 to TRBJ2-1; D gene unclear. There are 11 residues in the CDR3. V lost 5 bases and J 6 bases, leaving 5 bases between the germline ends. In germline, CDR1 is MNHEY, CDR2 SMNVEV (reference sequence).

On this clone itself: One end of the junction does not line up with germline, which may come from a read error. V usage is TRBV7-7 and J usage is TRBJ2-1, with D maybe TRBD2 (6 bases). Looked up from germline, CDR1 is SSHAT and CDR2 is FNYEAQ (reference sequence). The CDR3 has 16 residues. The CDR3 reads CASSLRAGSSYNEQFF. The CDR3 nucleotides are TGTGCTAGCAGCTTGCGTGCGGGAAGCTCCTACAATGAGCAGTTCTTC.

This clone was recorded once. The rearrangement links TRBV28 to TRBJ2-1, with 7 bases fitting TRBD2. Germline V CDR1 and CDR2: MDHEN, SYDVKM. V dropped 6 bases and J dropped 4; count of bases not matched to a gene: 9. This CDR3 is built from 15 residues. CDR3 amino acids: CASRSSGGSYNEQFF. CDR3 DNA: TGTGCCAGCAGATCTAGCGGAGGAAGTTACAATGAGCAGTTCTTC.

The chain recombines TRBV11-2 with TRBJ2-7; no reliable D call. The germline V gene has CDR1 SGHAT and CDR2 FQNNGV. Trimming stripped 6 bases from V and 2 bases from J, with 11 bases between. The CDR3 is 13 residues long. The CDR3 loop reads CASSPKSTYEQYF. The CDR3 DNA sequence: TGTGCCAGCAGTCCTAAGAGCACCTACGAGCAGTACTTC.

This clone was detected only a few times. The rearrangement uses TRBV28 and TRBJ1-1; D not certain. V was shortened by 0 bases and J by 6 bases, with 14 bases between the two germline ends. Per germline, CDR1 MDHEN and CDR2 SYDVKM. CDR3 size: 15 residues. As DNA, the CDR3 is TGTGCCAGCAGTTTATGGGCACCCTCTCAATCTGAAGCTTTCTTT. Residues: CASSLWAPSQSEAFF.

The chain recombines TRBV18 with TRBJ1-4; D may be TRBD1 (5 bases). Germline CDR1 reads KGHSH; CDR2 reads LQKENI. This CDR3 region has 15 residues. Trimming took 4 bases from V and 3 from J, leaving 12 bases between them. The CDR3 DNA follows: TGTGCCAGCTCACTAGGGGACGGATCTAATGAAAAACTGTTTTTT. Its protein product is CASSLGDGSNEKLFF.

This chain connects TRBV27 to TRBJ2-3; D is perhaps TRBD2 (6 bases). The CDR3 is made up of 14 amino acids. Germline-derived CDR1 and CDR2 are MNHEY and SMNVEV (reference sequence). The ends were cut back, 6 bases at V and 2 bases at J, with 12 bases in the middle. The CDR3 region is CASRPGLHTDTQYF. CDR3 nucleotide sequence: TGTGCCAGCAGACCGGGACTGCACACAGATACGCAGTATTTT.

The chain has TRBV29-1 and TRBJ1-2; TRBD1 is a possible D gene (6 bases). V dropped 0 bases and J dropped 8 bases, with 13 bases sitting between them. Germline CDR1 is SQVTM and CDR2 is ANQGSEA. The CDR3 loop spans 13 amino acids. For the CDR3, the DNA is TGCAGCGTTGAAGATGCTGGGGGGCGCGGCTACACCTTC. The encoded protein is CSVEDAGGRGYTF.

This rearrangement joins TRBV2 to TRBJ1-2, with D possibly matching TRBD1 (6 bases). Germline CDR1 and CDR2: SNHLY and FYNNEI. Trimming removed 5 bases at V and 8 bases at J, with 12 bases between. The CDR3 is 12 amino acids. In DNA form, the CDR3 reads TGTGCCAGCAGTCCTCCGACAGGCGGCTACACCTTC. As protein: CASSPPTGGYTF.

The chain carries TRBV15 and TRBJ2-3; 13 nucleotides line up with TRBD2. The CDR3 has 15 amino acids. Germline loops: CDR1 LNHNV, CDR2 YYDKDF (reference sequence). Trimming at V came to 4 bases and at J to 6 bases, leaving 4 bases not matched to a gene. The CDR3 DNA follows: TGTGCCACCAGCAAAGGGACTAGCGGGACGGATACGCAGTATTTT. It yields the protein CATSKGTSGTDTQYF.

The chain has TRBV30 and TRBJ1-3; the D is unclear. Trimming left V 3 bases short and J 4 bases short, with 16 bases between. The germline V gene encodes CDR1 GTSNPN and CDR2 SVGIG (reference sequence). The CDR3 is 15 residues long. This chain's CDR3 is CAWSPAETRGNTIYF. The CDR3 nucleotides are TGTGCCTGGAGCCCGGCCGAAACAAGAGGAAACACCATATATTTT.

This chain uses TRBV2 with TRBJ2-7; 8 bases agree with TRBD2. CDR3 length: 13 residues. Germline assignment: CDR1 SNHLY and CDR2 FYNNEI. V lost 5 bases and J lost 2; bases outside the gene matches: 2. Here the CDR3 DNA reads TGTGCCAGCAGTAGCGGGAGCCCCTACGAGCAGTACTTC. Its protein product is CASSSGSPYEQYF. Supplemented by reference TRBV2 and TRBJ2-7, the full variable domain reads EPEVTQTPSHQVTQMGQEVILRCVPISNHLYFYWYRQILGQKVEFLVSFYNNEISEKSEIFDDQFSVERPDGSNFTLKIRSTKLEDSAMYFCASSSGSPYEQYFGPGTRLTVT.

The chain combines TRBV5-1 with TRBJ2-3; D possibly corresponds to TRBD1 (6 bases). V was pared by 4 bases and J by 0 bases, with 6 bases between. Germline CDR1 reads SGHRS; CDR2 reads YFSETQ. This CDR3 has 13 residues. The CDR3 region has the DNA TGCGCCAGCAGCAGGGGGAGCACAGATACGCAGTATTTT. Translated, it gives CASSRGSTDTQYF.

A few counts support this clone. The V call is TRBV10-1, the J call TRBJ2-2, with 9 positions matching TRBD2. CDR3 length equals 13 residues. V lost 10 bases and J lost 5; bases outside the gene matches: 5. Germline V CDR1 and CDR2: WNHNN, SYGVQD (reference sequence). CDR3 sequence reads: CATGTSSTGELFF. DNA of the CDR3: TGCGCCACCGGGACTAGCAGTACCGGGGAGCTGTTTTTT.